The TCR beta chain described here comes from a study of CD8 T cells in Susac syndrome (dated by TCRdb to between 2018 and 2021). Broadly, across the study: Whether CD8+ T cell activation and differentiation in Susac syndrome was antigen driven was tested using repertoire sequencing. The study compared CD8+ T cell repertoire clonality among roughly eleven healthy donors, approximately 14 Susac syndrome patients and 15 multiple sclerosis patients. What the study reported, not specific to this receptor: The number of individuals in the TCR sequencing and HLA analysis was acknowledged as relatively small.

RNA was extracted using the RNeasy kit, and about 0.45 to 1 ug of the RNA was reverse transcribed with random hexamers. TCR beta CDR3 regions were amplified with the immunoSEQ multiplex PCR assay covering 54 Vbeta and 13 Jbeta segments. PCR amplification bias was corrected using a synthetic template baseline for primer optimization and computational correction. Per the authors' processing: Reads were annotated to V, D and J genes according to IMGT and were analyzed with immunoSEQ Analyzer, with only productive sequences retained. Clonality was calculated as one minus the Shannon entropy normalized by log2 of the number of productive unique sequences. Public and private clones were assessed among the 100 most prevalent clones of each patient and control. A clone was defined as Susac-specific if it was absent from the healthy and MS cohorts, from some 1,100 published viral clones and from other ImmuneACCESS disease sequences. In-frame beta chains were kept once TCRdb had trimmed the public reads at Q25 with fastp and called clones with MiXCR. Rows with a matching CDR3 protein are joined into one entry that keeps the most common DNA and genes. For this entry, the V and J calls and clone size follow TCRdb and not the study's own pipeline. The sample has more than 130,000 distinct CDR3 sequences on record, 94% of them singletons. The ten largest clones take up over 0.25% of the sample.

Peripheral blood CD8+ and CD4+ T cells from healthy donors, Susac syndrome patients and multiple sclerosis patients were profiled using high-throughput TCR beta sequencing. Healthy donors were age- and sex-matched controls. Bulk CD8+ and CD4+ T cells were purified by magnetic negative isolation, whereas CD8+ TEMRA cells were enriched by FACS. Blood was collected in EDTA tubes and processed within 24 hours, with PBMCs isolated through density gradient centrifugation. PBMCs intended for TCR sequencing were cryopreserved in liquid nitrogen and thawed later in a water bath at 37 degrees C. The sorted or isolated CD4+, CD8+ and CD8+ TEMRA cells reached a purity of at least 90%. The trim is 6 bases for V and 7 bases for J, with a gap of 16 bases between the germline ends. CDR1 SQVTM and CDR2 ANQGSEA were looked up in the germline V gene. The CDR3 goes from the cysteine to the phenylalanine over 13 residues. CDR3 DNA is the only sequence kept; it has 39 bases, read in frame from the first base.

About this clonotype itself: Its antigen has not been determined. No much larger clone is present one base from it, and per-base qualities are unavailable.

The V and J genes are TRBV29-1 and TRBJ2-4, and possibly TRBD1, on 6 matching bases. Sequencing was performed on CD8+ T cells from PBMCs. This TCR derives from a human donor in good health. DNA sequence: TGCAGCGTGCGACAGGTTTCGGAGAACATTCAGTACTTC. The translation is CSVRQVSENIQYF.